This T cell receptor (beta chain) was captured by sequencing in a study of spatial heterogeneity in lung cancer. Study-level information: Detection of beta-chain sequences consistently exceeded that of alpha-chain sequences. Study-level results: Tumor mutation counts were tracked by expanded intratumoral alpha and beta TCR counts.

The study tagged each TCR cDNA molecule with a unique molecular identifier. MiXCR was run by TCRdb on the 5' RACE reads, yielding one entry per CDR3 protein. There are more than 2,000 distinct CDR3 sequences in the sample; under 9% occur only once, and roughly 13% lies in the top ten. Stated time point: sample taken at primary tumor resection. Unsorted tumor, nontumor lung tissue or cryopreserved PBMC supplied the whole RNA. This clonotype was found a few times. Its specificity is not known. The CDR3 covers 12 residues. With 5 bases removed from V and 6 bases from J, the gap between germline ends came to 8 bases. Germline assignment: CDR1 SGHTA and CDR2 FQGNSA.

The chain has TRBV7-2 and TRBJ2-1, with TRBD2 as a possible D gene (5 bases). Here the sequenced sample was lung tumor tissue, taken at surgery. The receptor was isolated from a male donor with early-stage non-small cell lung cancer. The CDR3 sequence: CASSGGSNEQFF. In nucleotides, the CDR3 is TGTGCCAGCAGCGGCGGGTCCAATGAGCAGTTCTTC. The variable domain in full, with the rest retrieved from reference TRBV7-2 and TRBJ2-1, is GAGVSQSPSNKVTEKGKDVELRCDPISGHTALYWYRQSLGQGLEFLIYFQGNSAPDKSGLPSDRFSAERTGGSVSTLTIQRTQQEDSAVYLCASSGGSNEQFFGPGTRLTVL.